The 8 T cell receptor beta chains reported below all come from one sample, sequenced in a study of CXCR3-negative and CXCR3-positive naive CD8 T cells. General study results and limits: Against CXCR3-negative naive cells, CXCR3-positive naive cells showed more hydrophobic TRB CDR3s.

Researchers prepared the TRB cDNA libraries using 5' RACE with UMI labels. TCRdb reprocessed the 5' RACE reads and stores each CDR3 protein as one record, lacking DNA. The sample's table shows approximately 6,900 distinct CDR3 sequences. These TCRs are of unknown antigen specificity. The sequenced sample was naive CXCR3+ CD8+ T cells from blood. The sample's subset: CD45RO-CCR7+CD27+CD95- naive CD8+ T cells expressing CXCR3 (TNR3+). The receptors originated from a human donor in good health. Some clones in this sample may be carry-over from other donors' samples.

The chain joins TRBV6-5 to TRBJ2-7; TCRdb picks TRBD1, but there is no DNA to check that call. CDR3 length: 18 residues. Germline CDR1 and CDR2: MNHEY and SVGAGI. CDR3 amino acids: CASRPDRGFSLSSYEQYF.

This chain connects TRBV4-1 to TRBJ2-7; TCRdb indicates TRBD1, and absent DNA this call remains unverified. Germline lookup yields CDR1 MGHRA and CDR2 YSYEKL. The CDR3 has 14 residues. This CDR3 reads CASSPGTELYEQYF.

According to its frequency, this clonotype is medium-sized. This rearrangement joins TRBV29-1 to TRBJ2-2. Germline CDR1 is SQVTM and CDR2 is ANQGSEA. The CDR3 sequence is 14 residues long. The CDR3 sequence: CSVEGTGTTGELFF.

The CDR3 sequence: CASSIGDYGYTF. The J gene is TRBJ1-2, the V gene TRBV19. There are 12 residues in the CDR3. Germline CDR1 reads LNHDA; CDR2 reads SQIVND (reference sequence). Looking up the rest from reference TRBV19 and TRBJ1-2 gives the full variable domain: DGGITQSPKYLFRKEGQNVTLSCEQNLNHDAMYWYRQDPGQGLRLIYYSQIVNDFQKGDIAEGYSVSREKKESFPLTVTSAQKNPTAFYLCASSIGDYGYTFGSGTRLTVV.

According to its frequency, this clonotype is medium-sized. This chain joins TRBV7-9 and TRBJ2-2; there is no DNA to check the TCRdb D call of TRBD1. The V gene's germline CDR1 is SEHNR and CDR2 FQNEAQ (reference sequence). The CDR3 contains 15 residues. CDR3 in amino acids: CASSLSGQGTGELFF.

This clonotype counts as large by frequency. The chain combines TRBV5-1 with TRBJ1-2; the D gene TCRdb calls, TRBD1, cannot be checked with no DNA. Per the germline V gene, CDR1 is SGHRS and CDR2 is YFSETQ. CDR3 length equals 14 residues. The CDR3 loop is CASSLKAGDYGYTF.

The rearrangement uses TRBV10-2 and TRBJ2-1; the TCRdb D gene call, TRBD1, has no DNA to confirm it. This CDR3 region has 15 residues. In germline, CDR1 is WSHSY, CDR2 SAAADI. The CDR3 protein is CASSAGAGLPNEQFF.

Judged by frequency, this clonotype is medium-sized (0.01 to 0.1%). The chain joins TRBV28 to TRBJ1-5; with no DNA, the TCRdb D assignment of TRBD1 cannot be verified. Germline values: CDR1 MDHEN, CDR2 SYDVKM. The CDR3 totals 15 residues. This chain's CDR3 is CASSQQGAGSQPQHF.